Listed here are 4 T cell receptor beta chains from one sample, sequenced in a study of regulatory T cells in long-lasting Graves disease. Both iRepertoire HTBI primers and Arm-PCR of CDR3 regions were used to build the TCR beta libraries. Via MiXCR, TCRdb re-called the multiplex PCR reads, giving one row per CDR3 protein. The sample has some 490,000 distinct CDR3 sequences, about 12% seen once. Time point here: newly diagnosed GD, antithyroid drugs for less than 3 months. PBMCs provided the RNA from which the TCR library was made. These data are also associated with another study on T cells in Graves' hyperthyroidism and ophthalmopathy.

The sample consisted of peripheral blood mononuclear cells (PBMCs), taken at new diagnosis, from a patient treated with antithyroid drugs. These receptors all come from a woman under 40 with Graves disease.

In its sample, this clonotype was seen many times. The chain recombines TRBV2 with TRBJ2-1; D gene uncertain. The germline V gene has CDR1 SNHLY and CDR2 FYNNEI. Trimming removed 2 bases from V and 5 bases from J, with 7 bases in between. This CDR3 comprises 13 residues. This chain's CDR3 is CASSESFHNEQFF. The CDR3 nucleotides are TGTGCCAGCAGTGAAAGTTTCCACAATGAGCAGTTCTTC. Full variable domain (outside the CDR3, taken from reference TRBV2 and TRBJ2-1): EPEVTQTPSHQVTQMGQEVILRCVPISNHLYFYWYRQILGQKVEFLVSFYNNEISEKSEIFDDQFSVERPDGSNFTLKIRSTKLEDSAMYFCASSESFHNEQFFGPGTRLTVL.

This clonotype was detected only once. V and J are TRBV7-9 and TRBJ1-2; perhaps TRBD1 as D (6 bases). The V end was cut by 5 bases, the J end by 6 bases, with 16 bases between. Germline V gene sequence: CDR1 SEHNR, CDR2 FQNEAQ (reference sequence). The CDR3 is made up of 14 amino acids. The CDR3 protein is CASSPGAWDHGYTF. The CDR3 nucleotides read TGTGCCAGCAGCCCAGGGGCTTGGGATCATGGCTACACCTTC.

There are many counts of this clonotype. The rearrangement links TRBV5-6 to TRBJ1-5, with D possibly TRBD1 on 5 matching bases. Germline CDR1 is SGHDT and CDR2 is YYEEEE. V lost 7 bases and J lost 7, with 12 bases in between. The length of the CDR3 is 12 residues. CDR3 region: CASSRWDQPQHF. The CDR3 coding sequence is TGTGCCAGCTCCCGATGGGACCAGCCCCAGCATTTT. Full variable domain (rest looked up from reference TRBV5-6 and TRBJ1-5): DAGVTQSPTHLIKTRGQQVTLRCSPKSGHDTVSWYQQALGQGPQFIFQYYEEEERQRGNFPDRFSGHQFPNYSSELNVNALLLGDSALYLCASSRWDQPQHFGDGTRLSIL.

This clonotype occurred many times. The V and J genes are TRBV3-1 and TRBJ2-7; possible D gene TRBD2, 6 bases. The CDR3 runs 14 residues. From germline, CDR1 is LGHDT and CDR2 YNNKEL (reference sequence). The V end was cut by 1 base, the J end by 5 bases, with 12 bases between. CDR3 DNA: TGTGCCAGCAGCCAAGGGTGGCGGGGCGACGAGCAGTACTTC. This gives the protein CASSQGWRGDEQYF.